This TCR beta chain was sequenced in a study of blood T cells in healthy people across ages (dated by TCRdb to about 2015). Regarding the study in general: In model experiments, roughly one uniquely barcoded TCR beta cDNA molecule per two T cells was captured by template switching. Age-related changes in TCR beta repertoire diversity were measured in the study by deep sequencing normalized with unique cDNA molecular identifiers. Four age groups were formed from the donors: young (average 16 years), middle-aged (around 41), aged (around 62) and long-lived (less than 85). Donors of different ages were randomly distributed across sequencing lanes to avoid experimental bias. For two donors (one aged 18 to 29 and one aged 80 or older), the study analyzed two additional independent replicas of 1 million unique cDNA reads from the same blood draw.

The CDR3 contains 14 residues, cysteine and phenylalanine counted. The retained sequence is limited to the CDR3, 42 bases, with the frame set at the first base. In the germline V gene, CDR1 corresponds to SGHAT and CDR2 to FQNNGV. V has 5 bases trimmed and J has 1 base trimmed; junction bases matching no gene number 4. This clonotype was picked up many times. Its cognate antigen has yet to be identified. Within one base of it there is no much larger clone, and no base qualities were kept. To prepare the library, 5' RACE was applied. These reads were obtained on an Illumina HiSeq 2500. A second PCR of about 7 to 12 cycles was run with a J-beta primer mix and a sample-barcoded 5' primer. A unique molecular identifier was introduced onto each TCR beta cDNA molecule by a template-switch 5' adaptor carrying 12 random nucleotides. Each sample yielded at least 2.5 million CDR3-containing paired-end reads. The Mint cDNA synthesis kit, primed by a TRBC-specific oligonucleotide, was used to synthesize first-strand cDNA from all RNA. After uracil-DNA glycosylase treatment, a first 18-cycle PCR used universal primers M1SS and BC2_uni_R on all cDNA. The paper's data handling went like this. Each sample was normalized by randomly selecting 1 million high-quality reads, each carrying a distinct molecular identifier. Reads sharing molecular identifiers were discarded rather than binned into consensus sequences. MiTCR, with a Q25 quality threshold and the strictest error-elimination algorithm, was used for CDR3 identification, clonotype clustering and error correction. A nonparametric unseen species model using Euler transformation provided a lower-bound estimate of total TCR beta diversity. The public reads were quality trimmed at Q25 with fastp and then assembled into clones with MiXCR by TCRdb, keeping productive beta chains. Merged by CDR3 protein, the rows form single entries marked with the most common genes and DNA. The V and J calls here are based on TCRdb, not the publication. This sample is represented by some 750,000 distinct CDR3 sequences; approximately 21% of them were singletons. Of the sample, roughly a fifth is held by the ten largest clones.

On the study overall, not on this receptor specifically: Estimates of total diversity from one million sequenced T cells were regarded as lower bounds and underestimates. The percentage of naive T cells measured by flow cytometry correlated strongly with observed TCR beta diversity. The long-lived group showed more naive CD4+ T cells, fewer expanded clones and increased TCR diversity than the aged group, suggesting age selection. Donor CMV infection status was unknown, potentially confounding age-related changes in expanded clonotypes. Since profiling was done on bulk unsorted PBMCs, naive and antigen-experienced compartments could not be conclusively compared. As age increased, observed TCR beta diversity per million T cells dropped in a roughly linear way, and a significant reduction was already evident by age 40.

The donors were 40 or so Caucasian individuals from Russia, aged about 6 to 100 years, who were systemically healthy. Ten milliliters of peripheral blood were drawn from each donor into EDTA-treated Vacutainer tubes. Ficoll-Paque density-gradient centrifugation was used to isolate PBMCs, with at least 7 million obtained per sample. Trizol reagent was used to extract total RNA from PBMCs, with at least 5 micrograms per sample. For every donor, flow cytometry on a PBMC aliquot measured the percentage of naive CD45RAhigh/CD27high T cells. The TCR was taken from a man aged 70 or older in good health. Sequencing was carried out using blood. Recombination linked TRBV11-2 to TRBJ2-5, and 7 junctional nucleotides match TRBD1. The CDR3 is CASSTGTAQETQYF. The DNA is TGTGCCAGCAGCACAGGGACAGCCCAAGAGACCCAGTACTTC.